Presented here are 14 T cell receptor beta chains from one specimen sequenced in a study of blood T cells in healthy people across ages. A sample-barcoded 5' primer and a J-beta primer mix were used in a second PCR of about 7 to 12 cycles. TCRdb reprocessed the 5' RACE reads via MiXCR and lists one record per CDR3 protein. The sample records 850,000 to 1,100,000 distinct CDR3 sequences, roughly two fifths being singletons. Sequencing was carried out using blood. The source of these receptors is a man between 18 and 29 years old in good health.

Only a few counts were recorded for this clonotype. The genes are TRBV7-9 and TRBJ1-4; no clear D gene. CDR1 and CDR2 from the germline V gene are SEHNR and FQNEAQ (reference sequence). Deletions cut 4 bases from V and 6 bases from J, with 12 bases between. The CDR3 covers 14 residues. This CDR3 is CASSYSSDHEKLFF. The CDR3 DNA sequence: TGTGCCAGCAGCTACAGTAGTGATCATGAAAAACTGTTTTTT. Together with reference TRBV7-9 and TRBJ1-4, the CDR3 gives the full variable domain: DTGVSQNPRHKITKRGQNVTFRCDPISEHNRLYWYRQTLGQGPEFLTYFQNEAQLEKSRLLSDRFSAERPKGSFSTLEIQRTEQGDSAMYLCASSYSSDHEKLFFGSGTQLSVL.

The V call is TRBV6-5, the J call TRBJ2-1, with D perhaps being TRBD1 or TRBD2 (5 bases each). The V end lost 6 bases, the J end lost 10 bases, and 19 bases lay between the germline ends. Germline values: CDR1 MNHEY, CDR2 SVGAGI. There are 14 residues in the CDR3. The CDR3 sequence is CASRSRDPYPEQFF. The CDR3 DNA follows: TGTGCCAGCAGGAGCCGGGACCCCTACCCGGAGCAGTTCTTC.

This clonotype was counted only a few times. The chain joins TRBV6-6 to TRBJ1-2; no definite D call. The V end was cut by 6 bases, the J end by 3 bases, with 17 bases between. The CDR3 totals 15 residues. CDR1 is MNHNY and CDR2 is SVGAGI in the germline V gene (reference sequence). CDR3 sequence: CASRTSADVHYGYTF. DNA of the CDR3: TGTGCCAGCAGAACTTCGGCGGATGTTCACTATGGCTACACCTTC.

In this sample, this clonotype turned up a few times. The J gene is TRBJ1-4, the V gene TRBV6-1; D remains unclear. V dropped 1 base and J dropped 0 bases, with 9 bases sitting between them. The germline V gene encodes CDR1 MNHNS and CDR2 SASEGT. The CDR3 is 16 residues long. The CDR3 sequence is CASSEGTAATNEKLFF. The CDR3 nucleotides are TGTGCCAGCAGTGAAGGGACGGCAGCAACTAATGAAAAACTGTTTTTT.

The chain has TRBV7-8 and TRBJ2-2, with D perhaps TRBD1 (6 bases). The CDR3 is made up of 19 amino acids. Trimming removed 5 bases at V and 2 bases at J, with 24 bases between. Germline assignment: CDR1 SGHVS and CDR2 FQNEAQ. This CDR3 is CASSHSLDRTLRNTGELFF. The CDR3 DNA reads TGTGCCAGCAGCCATTCATTAGACAGGACCCTGAGAAACACCGGGGAGCTGTTTTTT.

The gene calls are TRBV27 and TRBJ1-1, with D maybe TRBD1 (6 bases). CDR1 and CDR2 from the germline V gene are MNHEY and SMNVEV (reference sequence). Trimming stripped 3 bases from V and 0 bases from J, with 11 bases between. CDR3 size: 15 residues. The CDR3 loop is CASSFGGALNTEAFF. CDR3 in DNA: TGTGCCAGCAGTTTCGGGGGGGCCCTGAACACTGAAGCTTTCTTT.

The CDR3 loop is CASSLSGRVAQPQHF. DNA for the CDR3: TGTGCCAGCAGTTTGTCTGGCAGGGTGGCTCAGCCCCAGCATTTT. The chain uses TRBV12-3 or TRBV12-4 and TRBJ1-5, with D possibly matching TRBD1 (5 bases). This CDR3 has 15 amino acids. Trimming left V 3 bases short and J 6 bases short, with 15 bases between.

The CDR3 here is CASSYYGTGFMTGELFF. The DNA of the CDR3 is TGCGCCAGCAGCTATTATGGGACAGGTTTTATGACCGGGGAGCTGTTTTTT. J is TRBJ2-2 and V is TRBV5-1; 8 bases line up with TRBD1. The CDR3 extends over 17 amino acids. After removal of 3 bases from V and 5 bases from J, the junction contained 12 bases not matched to a gene. CDR1 SGHRS and CDR2 YFSETQ come from the germline V gene. The variable domain in full, with the rest retrieved from reference TRBV5-1 and TRBJ2-2, is KAGVTQTPRYLIKTRGQQVTLSCSPISGHRSVSWYQQTPGQGLQFLFEYFSETQRNKGNFPGRFSGRQFSNSRSEMNVSTLELGDSALYLCASSYYGTGFMTGELFFGEGSRLTVL.

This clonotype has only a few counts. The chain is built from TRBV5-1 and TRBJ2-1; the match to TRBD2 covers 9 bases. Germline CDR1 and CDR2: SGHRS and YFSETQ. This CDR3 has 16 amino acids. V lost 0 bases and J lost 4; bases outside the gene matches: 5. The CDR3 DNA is TGCGCCAGCAGCTTGGCGCCTAGCGGGGAGTACAATGAGCAGTTCTTC. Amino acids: CASSLAPSGEYNEQFF. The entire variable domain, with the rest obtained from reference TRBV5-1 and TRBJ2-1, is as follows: KAGVTQTPRYLIKTRGQQVTLSCSPISGHRSVSWYQQTPGQGLQFLFEYFSETQRNKGNFPGRFSGRQFSNSRSEMNVSTLELGDSALYLCASSLAPSGEYNEQFFGPGTRLTVL.

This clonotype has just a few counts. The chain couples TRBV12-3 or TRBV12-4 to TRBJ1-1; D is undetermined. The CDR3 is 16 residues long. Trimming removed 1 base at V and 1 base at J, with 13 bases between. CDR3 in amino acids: CASSLDAGSTNTEAFF. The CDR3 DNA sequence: TGTGCCAGCAGTTTAGATGCCGGAAGTACGAACACTGAAGCTTTCTTT.

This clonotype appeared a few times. In nucleotides, the CDR3 is TGTGCCAGCAGCCCTCGGCTAGCGGGGTTAAGGGATGAGCAGTTCTTC. It codes for CASSPRLAGLRDEQFF. The chain is built from TRBV2 and TRBJ2-1; 9 nucleotides agree with TRBD2. Losses at the gene ends were 6 bases for V and 8 bases for J; bases not matched to a gene: 14. Germline lookup yields CDR1 SNHLY and CDR2 FYNNEI. The CDR3 loop spans 16 amino acids.

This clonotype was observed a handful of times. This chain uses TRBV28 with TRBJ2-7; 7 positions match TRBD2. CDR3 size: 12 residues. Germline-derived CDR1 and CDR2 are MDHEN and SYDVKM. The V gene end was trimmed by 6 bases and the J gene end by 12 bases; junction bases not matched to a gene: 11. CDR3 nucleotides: TGTGCCAGCAGCAGTTCCGGGACTAAGACGTACTTC. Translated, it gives CASSSSGTKTYF.

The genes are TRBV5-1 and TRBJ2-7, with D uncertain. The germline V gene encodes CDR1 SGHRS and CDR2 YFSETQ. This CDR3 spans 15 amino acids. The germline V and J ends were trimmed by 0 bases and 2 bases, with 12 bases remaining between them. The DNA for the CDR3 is TGCGCCAGCAGCTTGGAAACCCACAGCGCCTACGAGCAGTACTTC. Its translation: CASSLETHSAYEQYF.

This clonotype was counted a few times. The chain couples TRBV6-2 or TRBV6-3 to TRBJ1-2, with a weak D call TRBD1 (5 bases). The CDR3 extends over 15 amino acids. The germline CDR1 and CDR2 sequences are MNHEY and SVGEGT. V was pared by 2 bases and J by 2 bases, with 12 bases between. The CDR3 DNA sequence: TGTGCCAGCAGTTACAGCCGGGGACTAAACTATGGCTACACCTTC. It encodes CASSYSRGLNYGYTF.